This T cell receptor (beta chain) was obtained from a study of blood T cells in healthy people across ages. Broader study findings: With age, beta diversity per million T cells declined roughly linearly, significantly by 30 to 50. In long-lived donors, naive CD4+ cell counts and diversity exceeded those of aged donors.

There were at least 5 micrograms of total RNA extracted from every sample. Primed by a sample-barcoded 5' primer and a J-beta primer mix, a second PCR proceeded for about 6 to 11 cycles. A single record per CDR3 protein comes from TCRdb applying MiXCR to the 5' RACE reads. The sample lists over 700,000 distinct CDR3 sequences; about 53% were seen once. This clonotype has just a few counts. Its target is not known. Germline assignment: CDR1 SGHRS and CDR2 YFSETQ. This CDR3 spans 16 amino acids. V dropped 4 bases and J dropped 6; count of bases not matched to a gene: 11. The V and J genes are TRBV5-1 and TRBJ2-7; 12 bases are shared with TRBD2. This receptor was taken from a man at least 80 years old in good health. The sample taken for sequencing was blood. In DNA form, the CDR3 reads TGCGCCAGCAGCCCGGGCGTAGGACTAGCGGGGTTCGAGCAGTACTTC. Its translation: CASSPGVGLAGFEQYF.